Below are 17 T cell receptor beta chains sequenced from a single sample in a study of response to subunit inactivated influenza vaccine. TCRdb used MiXCR to reprocess the RT-PCR reads, holding one entry per CDR3 protein. The sample lists 590,000 or so distinct CDR3 sequences; 14% were seen once. The sequencing used PBMCs from blood, collected roughly 15 days before vaccination. Source of these receptors: a man aged 50 to 59 who received an inactivated influenza vaccine.

This clonotype has ten or more counts. This sequence joins TRBV7-9 and TRBJ1-1; tentative D call: TRBD1 (5 bases). Germline V lookup: CDR1 SEHNR, CDR2 FQNEAQ (reference sequence). The germline V and J ends were trimmed by 4 bases and 1 base, with 13 bases remaining between them. This CDR3 comprises 15 residues. The chain's CDR3 is CASSSFRAANTEAFF. CDR3 bases: TGTGCCAGCAGCTCATTCAGGGCTGCGAACACTGAAGCTTTCTTT. Full variable domain (outside the CDR3, taken from reference TRBV7-9 and TRBJ1-1): DTGVSQNPRHKITKRGQNVTFRCDPISEHNRLYWYRQTLGQGPEFLTYFQNEAQLEKSRLLSDRFSAERPKGSFSTLEIQRTEQGDSAMYLCASSSFRAANTEAFFGQGTRLTVV.

This clonotype was observed a handful of times. This chain connects TRBV10-3 to TRBJ1-5; 10 bases map to TRBD1. Germline CDR1 reads ENHRY; CDR2 reads SYGVKD. J was trimmed by 6 bases and V by 2 bases; bases with no gene match: 4. This CDR3 region has 15 residues. The CDR3 DNA sequence: TGTGCCATCAGTGAGACGACAGGGGGCCGTCAGCCCCAGCATTTT. Translated, it gives CAISETTGGRQPQHF.

A few counts support this clonotype. A much larger clone sits a single nucleotide away, making a read error possible. This chain connects TRBV7-8 to TRBJ2-7, with 12 bases that match TRBD1. The J call is doubtful: the DNA matches TRBJ2-1 better. The CDR3 is made up of 14 amino acids. In germline, CDR1 is SGHVS, CDR2 FQNEAQ. The CDR3 nucleotides read TGTGCCAGCACTCCGGGACAGGGGGCCTACGAGCAGTTCTTC. This gives the protein CASTPGQGAYEQFF.

This clonotype was observed a few times. The chain couples TRBV5-1 to TRBJ1-1; D is uncertain. V was shortened by 3 bases and J by 0 bases, with 9 bases between the two germline ends. The germline gives CDR1 SGHRS, CDR2 YFSETQ. The CDR3 totals 14 residues. This CDR3 reads CASSSQSMNTEAFF. The DNA of the CDR3 is TGCGCCAGCAGCTCACAGAGCATGAACACTGAAGCTTTCTTT.

This clonotype appeared many times. This sequence joins TRBV2 and TRBJ1-4; 7 bases match TRBD1. CDR1 and CDR2 from the germline V gene are SNHLY and FYNNEI. The trim removed 7 bases at V and 5 bases at J, leaving 7 bases unmatched. This CDR3 is 14 amino acids long. The CDR3 sequence is CASKAGTENEKLFF. CDR3 sequence (DNA): TGTGCCAGCAAGGCCGGGACAGAGAATGAAAAACTGTTTTTT.

This clonotype was picked up a small number of times. The rearrangement joins TRBV4-1 to TRBJ1-1; the D is unclear. The CDR3 runs to 13 residues. From germline, CDR1 is MGHRA and CDR2 YSYEKL. Trimming pared 1 base from V and 1 base from J, leaving 4 bases between. CDR3 sequence (DNA): TGCGCCAGCAGCCAAGCGTGGAACACTGAAGCTTTCTTT. It codes for CASSQAWNTEAFF.

This clonotype was picked up a small number of times. The CDR3 nucleotides read TGTGCCAGCAGCCTCACCCGAACCGGGGAGCTGTTTTTT. It translates to CASSLTRTGELFF. The chain joins TRBV12-3 or TRBV12-4 to TRBJ2-2, with unresolved D. The CDR3 totals 13 residues. V was pared by 6 bases and J by 5 bases, with 10 bases between.

This clonotype was observed a handful of times. The chain links TRBV12-3 or TRBV12-4 to TRBJ2-7; 11 nucleotides align to TRBD2. This CDR3 comprises 16 residues. V was pared by 3 bases and J by 0 bases, with 4 bases of the junction left unmatched. CDR3 DNA: TGTGCCAGCAGTTTTCGACTAGCGGGGAGCTCCTACGAGCAGTACTTC. Translation: CASSFRLAGSSYEQYF.

This CDR3 is CASSRGRGLQETQYF. CDR3 bases: TGTGCCAGCAGCCGAGGCCGCGGCCTCCAAGAGACCCAGTACTTC. This chain connects TRBV12-3 or TRBV12-4 to TRBJ2-5; D gene unclear. Trimming removed 6 bases from V and 1 base from J, with 15 bases in between. The CDR3 spans 15 residues.

This clonotype showed up just once. V is TRBV6-2 or TRBV6-3 and J is TRBJ1-6, with a possible D match to TRBD1 (5 bases). This CDR3 spans 14 amino acids. Germline CDR1 MNHEY, CDR2 SVGEGT. Trimming pared 6 bases from V and 10 bases from J, leaving 16 bases between. CDR3 region: CASRWGLLGSPLHF. The CDR3 coding sequence is TGTGCCAGCAGGTGGGGCCTTCTCGGATCACCCCTCCACTTT.

This clonotype came up a few times. The chain uses TRBV6-4 and TRBJ2-3; possibly TRBD1 for D (6 bases). The CDR3 runs 14 residues. V dropped 5 bases and J dropped 8 bases, with 17 bases sitting between them. Per germline, CDR1 MRHNA and CDR2 SNTAGT. The CDR3 loop is CASSPVGAGGTQYF. The CDR3 coding sequence is TGTGCCAGCAGTCCCGTGGGGGCAGGAGGTACGCAGTATTTT.

This clonotype was recorded many times. The chain recombines TRBV5-1 with TRBJ2-3; 7 bases agree with TRBD2. The CDR3 is 17 amino acids. Trimming took 1 base from V and 0 from J; bases not matched to a gene: 8. Germline V gene data show CDR1 as SGHRS and CDR2 as YFSETQ. CDR3 sequence reads: CASSLTLAGASTDTQYF. The CDR3 DNA follows: TGCGCCAGCAGCTTGACTTTGGCGGGAGCGAGCACAGATACGCAGTATTTT.

V is TRBV5-1 and J is TRBJ2-6, with D perhaps assigned TRBD1 or TRBD2 (5 bases each). The CDR3 is made up of 17 amino acids. CDR1 is SGHRS and CDR2 is YFSETQ in the germline V gene. Trimming took 4 bases from V and 0 from J, leaving 14 bases between them. As DNA, the CDR3 is TGCGCCAGCAGCCCGGGACCCCCTTCCTCTGGGGCCAACGTCCTGACTTTC. Its translation: CASSPGPPSSGANVLTF. The whole variable domain, filled in from reference TRBV5-1 and TRBJ2-6, reads KAGVTQTPRYLIKTRGQQVTLSCSPISGHRSVSWYQQTPGQGLQFLFEYFSETQRNKGNFPGRFSGRQFSNSRSEMNVSTLELGDSALYLCASSPGPPSSGANVLTFGAGSRLTVL.

The table lists this clonotype with a few counts. The V call is TRBV28, the J call TRBJ2-1; 10 bases match TRBD1. This CDR3 is 15 amino acids long. Germline loops: CDR1 MDHEN, CDR2 SYDVKM. Trimming took 4 bases from V and 6 from J; bases not matched to a gene: 6. Written as DNA, the CDR3 is TGTGCCAGCAGTTCTCCGGGACAGGGGAGCAATGAGCAGTTCTTC. It yields the protein CASSSPGQGSNEQFF. The whole variable domain, filled in from reference TRBV28 and TRBJ2-1, reads DVKVTQSSRYLVKRTGEKVFLECVQDMDHENMFWYRQDPGLGLRLIYFSYDVKMKEKGDIPEGYSVSREKKERFSLILESASTNQTSMYLCASSSPGQGSNEQFFGPGTRLTVL.

This clonotype was seen just once. The V and J genes are TRBV5-6 and TRBJ2-3; a weak D match, TRBD2 (6 bases). The CDR3 consists of 14 residues. The ends were cut back, 4 bases at V and 7 bases at J, with 16 bases in the middle. Germline CDR1 reads SGHDT; CDR2 reads YYEEEE. CDR3 in amino acids: CASSEPGLRNTQYF. In DNA form, the CDR3 reads TGTGCCAGCAGCGAGCCGGGACTGCGCAATACGCAGTATTTT.

The chain carries TRBV20-1 and TRBJ2-1, with D tentatively TRBD2 (7 bases). CDR1 and CDR2 (germline): DFQATT, SNEGSKA (reference sequence). CDR3 length: 14 residues. V lost 6 bases, J lost 5 bases, and 17 bases lay in between. The CDR3 region has the DNA TGCAGTGCCAGGGCGGGGGCACCTCACAATGAGCAGTTCTTC. Its translation is CSARAGAPHNEQFF.

This clonotype has just a few counts. The junction does not match germline at one end; this may be a read error. The chain recombines TRBV29-1 with TRBJ2-1, with D possibly being TRBD1 or TRBD2 (7 bases each). Per germline, CDR1 SQVTM and CDR2 ANQGSEA. CDR3 size: 12 residues. The CDR3 spells CSVPVGGTEIFF. DNA of the CDR3: TGCAGCGTTCCAGTGGGGGGGACAGAGATATTTTTC.